This entry is about one T cell receptor beta chain. The clone's antigen remains unknown. CDR1 and CDR2 are read off the germline V gene as LGHNA and YNFKEQ. Taken from cysteine to phenylalanine, the CDR3 has 15 residues. The protein alone is recorded here. This sample is drawn from a study of CXCR3-negative and CXCR3-positive naive CD8 T cells (dated by TCRdb to about 2019). With regard to the full study: In total, some 150 million TRB reads were obtained, corresponding to roughly 1.5 +/- 0.3 million reads per library. Data from fewer than 12 donors, pooled across two independent experiments, went into the diversity and physicochemical repertoire analyses. Naive subsets from five or six donors and memory cells from 3 donors were included in the TRBV-TRBJ cluster analysis.

The investigation overall reported the following: Because surface CD5, which is linked to self-reactivity in mice, was comparable between the naive subsets, TCR interaction strength was also inferred from the physicochemical properties of TRB CDR3s. Compared with CXCR3-negative naive cells, CXCR3-positive naive cells had TRB CDR3s with higher hydrophobicity (lower Kidera factor 4), lower energy, and higher strength and volume indices. TRBV-TRBJ usage was similar between naive CXCR3-negative and CXCR3-positive cells from the same donor, while memory cells showed distinct patterns. Comparably high repertoire diversity was found in both naive subsets, whereas much lower repertoire diversity was found in memory CD8+ T cells. CXCR3 expression partially decreased after cryopreservation, so most assays used freshly isolated PBMCs.

For every CD8+ T cell subset, a few hundred thousand cells were flow-sorted straight into RLT lysis buffer, and each subset was sorted in triplicate. To keep memory contaminants out, a stringent definition of naive CD8+ T cells was applied: CD45RO-CCR7+CD27+CD95-. Using standard density gradient centrifugation, peripheral blood mononuclear cells were isolated from buffy coats. A FACSAria III was used to flow-sort naive CXCR3-negative and CXCR3-positive CD8+ T cells. An RNeasy Mini Kit was used to extract total RNA from the sorted cells. The run used a NextSeq 550. The Human TCR Profiling Kit (MiLaboratory) was used to make UMI-labeled 5' RACE TRB cDNA libraries. cDNA synthesis used the entire amount of extracted RNA, and PCR amplification then used the entire amount of cDNA produced. The libraries were made side by side, with each library going through the same number of PCR cycles. The authors' pipeline ran thus. With a requirement of at least two reads per UMI, MIGEC and MiXCR extracted about 50,000 +/- 10,000 unique UMI-labeled TRB cDNA molecules per library. On average, each library contained 40,000 +/- 10,000 functional in-frame TRB CDR3 nucleotide clonotypes without stop codons. After downsampling to 5000 UMI-labeled TRB molecules per sample, diversity metrics, including normalized Shannon-Wiener and Chao1, were computed in VDJtools. VDJtools computed clonotype-size-weighted physicochemical properties of the central five CDR3 residues: interaction energy, strength, volume and Kidera factor 4. Reprocessed by TCRdb, the reads give a single entry per CDR3 protein sequence, without DNA. These V and J calls originate from TCRdb's pipeline instead of the authors' own analysis. The sample table records about 140,000 distinct CDR3 sequences. 0.41% of the sample rests with the top ten.

This sequence originates from a human donor in good health. Some clones in this sample may be carry-over from other donors' samples. The chain is assembled from TRBV4-2 and TRBJ2-2; TCRdb lists TRBD1, though no DNA is available to test this call. Sequenced: naive CXCR3+ CD8+ T cells from blood. Explained via the paper, the cell subset or site label denotes: CD45RO-CCR7+CD27+CD95- naive CD8+ T cells expressing CXCR3 (TNR3+). The CDR3 is CASSQGQGGNGELFF.